Below are 15 T cell receptor beta chains sequenced from a single sample in a study of shared clonotypes between healthy human individuals (dated by TCRdb to between 2020 and 2021). Library prep was done by the immunoSEQ multiplex PCR assay. TCRdb took this table from immuneACCESS and kept in-frame rearrangements with V and J called. Such tables lack part of the clones; where checked against another copy, unresolved V genes explain under half of the gap, and the rest is unexplained. The sample table records about a million clones; about 75% of these occur just once. Of the sample, around 1.5% falls within the top ten clones. Sequenced: memory CD4+ T cells sorted from blood. This specimen's cell subset or site label, per the study, means: CD45RA-negative fraction. These receptors came from a young man in good health.

This clone was detected ten times or more. The V call is TRBV10-3, the J call TRBJ2-5, with 9 positions matching TRBD1. The ends lost 5 bases at V and 5 bases at J; junction bases unmatched: 6. The CDR3 is 14 residues long. Germline CDR1 and CDR2: ENHRY and SYGVKD. CDR3 bases: TGTGCCATCAGTACAGGGGGCGCGTTGGAGACCCAGTACTTC. It specifies CAISTGGALETQYF.

CDR3 sequence: CASSPVYSNQPQHF. Written as DNA, the CDR3 is TGTGCCAGCAGCCCAGTATATAGCAATCAGCCCCAGCATTTT. This chain links TRBV5-5 with TRBJ1-5; D is uncertain. The CDR3 contains 14 residues. In germline, CDR1 is SGHKS, CDR2 YYEKEE (reference sequence). Trimming left V 4 bases short and J 0 bases short, with 8 bases between.

V gene TRBV23-1 combines with J gene TRBJ1-1; unclear D gene. TRBV23-1 is given ORF status, its function remaining uncertain. The germline V and J ends were trimmed by 11 bases and 6 bases, with 16 bases remaining between them. This CDR3 contains 12 residues. The CDR3 DNA is TGCGCCCTTACGAGGTTCAGCTCTGAAGCTTTCTTT. Translating it yields CALTRFSSEAFF.

The CDR3 protein is CASSPISGSSYNEQFF. Written as DNA, the CDR3 is TGTGCCAGCAGCCCGATTAGCGGGAGCTCCTACAATGAGCAGTTCTTC. The chain couples TRBV7-2 to TRBJ2-1; 9 bases are a match to TRBD2. V was pared by 5 bases and J by 0 bases, with 5 bases of the junction left unmatched. The CDR3 spans 16 residues. Looked up from germline, CDR1 is SGHTA and CDR2 is FQGNSA. The whole variable domain, filled in from reference TRBV7-2 and TRBJ2-1, reads GAGVSQSPSNKVTEKGKDVELRCDPISGHTALYWYRQSLGQGLEFLIYFQGNSAPDKSGLPSDRFSAERTGGSVSTLTIQRTQQEDSAVYLCASSPISGSSYNEQFFGPGTRLTVL.

J is TRBJ1-3 and V is TRBV18, with a possible D match to TRBD1 (5 bases). Trimming shortened V by 0 bases and J by 2 bases, and 20 bases separated the two germline ends. Germline V CDR1 and CDR2: KGHSH, LQKENI. This CDR3 has 19 residues. Here the CDR3 reads CASSPPAGDFLITGNTIYF. The CDR3 DNA sequence: TGTGCCAGCTCACCACCGGCGGGGGATTTTTTGATAACTGGAAACACCATATATTTT.

The chain carries TRBV5-1 and TRBJ2-5, with D perhaps given as TRBD1 or TRBD2 (5 bases each). With 5 bases removed from V and 3 bases from J, the gap between germline ends came to 17 bases. This CDR3 comprises 15 residues. CDR1 is SGHRS and CDR2 is YFSETQ in the germline V gene. The CDR3 DNA reads TGCGCCAGCAGTACGGGGACGGGGCGGGAAGAGACCCAGTACTTC. This translates into CASSTGTGREETQYF.

This clone was recorded once. V and J are TRBV11-2 and TRBJ2-3; no clear D. This CDR3 spans 13 amino acids. Trimming removed 5 bases from V and 7 bases from J, with 13 bases in between. From germline, CDR1 is SGHAT and CDR2 FQNNGV. CDR3 protein: CASSPTPGNTQYF. The CDR3 DNA follows: TGTGCCAGCAGCCCAACCCCGGGCAATACGCAGTATTTT.

This clone was observed once. Other DNA sequences in this sample translate to the same CDR3. V is TRBV6-5 and J is TRBJ1-5, with D possibly being TRBD1 (5 bases). The V end was cut by 0 bases, the J end by 2 bases, with 8 bases between. CDR3 length: 15 residues. Germline loops: CDR1 MNHEY, CDR2 SVGAGI. For the CDR3, the DNA is TGTGCCAGCAGTTACTCGCAGGGAGGCAATCAGCCCCAGCATTTT. Protein sequence: CASSYSQGGNQPQHF.

The chain's CDR3 is CATHGAVYEQYF. The CDR3 nucleotides read TGTGCCACTCACGGGGCAGTCTACGAGCAGTACTTC. The rearrangement uses TRBV28 and TRBJ2-7; D is tentatively TRBD1 or TRBD2 (5 bases each). The CDR3 sequence is 12 residues long. V gave up 10 bases and J gave up 3 bases, with 13 bases separating them. Germline-derived CDR1 and CDR2 are MDHEN and SYDVKM.

V is TRBV19 and J is TRBJ1-3; 7 bases align to TRBD1. CDR1 and CDR2 (germline): LNHDA, SQIVND (reference sequence). Trimming removed 5 bases from V and 0 bases from J; junction bases left unmatched: 1. The CDR3 is made up of 14 amino acids. The CDR3 DNA sequence: TGTGCCAGTAGTTGGGACAGCTCTGGAAACACCATATATTTT. Its protein product is CASSWDSSGNTIYF. The variable domain in full, with the rest retrieved from reference TRBV19 and TRBJ1-3, is DGGITQSPKYLFRKEGQNVTLSCEQNLNHDAMYWYRQDPGQGLRLIYYSQIVNDFQKGDIAEGYSVSREKKESFPLTVTSAQKNPTAFYLCASSWDSSGNTIYFGEGSWLTVV.

The chain is built from TRBV27 and TRBJ2-3, with a weak D call TRBD2 (5 bases). V gave up 5 bases and J gave up 0 bases, with 15 bases separating them. The CDR3 runs 16 residues. CDR1 MNHEY and CDR2 SMNVEV come from the germline V gene (reference sequence). The chain's CDR3 is CASSPLGGYSTDTQYF. Written as DNA, the CDR3 is TGTGCCAGCAGTCCCCTTGGCGGGTACAGCACAGATACGCAGTATTTT.

This chain connects TRBV19 to TRBJ1-4, with 7 bases matching TRBD1. The germline gives CDR1 LNHDA, CDR2 SQIVND (reference sequence). Losses at the gene ends were 3 bases for V and 3 bases for J; bases not matched to a gene: 4. The CDR3 is made up of 15 amino acids. The DNA of the CDR3 is TGTGCCAGTAGTATCTCCGGGACAGCTAATGAAAAACTGTTTTTT. Residues: CASSISGTANEKLFF. Together with reference TRBV19 and TRBJ1-4, the CDR3 gives the full variable domain: DGGITQSPKYLFRKEGQNVTLSCEQNLNHDAMYWYRQDPGQGLRLIYYSQIVNDFQKGDIAEGYSVSREKKESFPLTVTSAQKNPTAFYLCASSISGTANEKLFFGSGTQLSVL.

This clone was counted only a few times. Here the CDR3 DNA reads TGTGCCAGCAGCGCCAGGGGGGCCGAGCAGTACTTC. This codes for CASSARGAEQYF. This rearrangement joins TRBV27 to TRBJ2-7, with D tentatively TRBD1 (7 bases). V lost 6 bases to trimming and J lost 6 bases, with 12 bases between them. CDR3 length equals 12 residues. The germline CDR1 and CDR2 sequences are MNHEY and SMNVEV (reference sequence).

This clone was recorded a few times. The chain links TRBV5-1 to TRBJ1-2, with D possibly TRBD1 on 6 matching bases. This CDR3 comprises 14 residues. Germline CDR1 is SGHRS and CDR2 is YFSETQ. V shed 3 bases and J shed 8 bases, with 17 bases lying between them. In DNA form, the CDR3 reads TGCGCCAGCAGCTCGGATGGACAGTACAAGGGCTACACCTTC. It specifies CASSSDGQYKGYTF.

V gene TRBV29-1 combines with J gene TRBJ2-5; tentatively, D is TRBD2 (6 bases). V lost 6 bases, J lost 1 base, and 18 bases lay in between. This CDR3 is built from 15 residues. From germline, CDR1 is SQVTM and CDR2 ANQGSEA. CDR3 residues: CSVRKAGSAQETQYF. The CDR3 DNA is TGCAGCGTCAGGAAGGCGGGAAGCGCCCAAGAGACCCAGTACTTC.